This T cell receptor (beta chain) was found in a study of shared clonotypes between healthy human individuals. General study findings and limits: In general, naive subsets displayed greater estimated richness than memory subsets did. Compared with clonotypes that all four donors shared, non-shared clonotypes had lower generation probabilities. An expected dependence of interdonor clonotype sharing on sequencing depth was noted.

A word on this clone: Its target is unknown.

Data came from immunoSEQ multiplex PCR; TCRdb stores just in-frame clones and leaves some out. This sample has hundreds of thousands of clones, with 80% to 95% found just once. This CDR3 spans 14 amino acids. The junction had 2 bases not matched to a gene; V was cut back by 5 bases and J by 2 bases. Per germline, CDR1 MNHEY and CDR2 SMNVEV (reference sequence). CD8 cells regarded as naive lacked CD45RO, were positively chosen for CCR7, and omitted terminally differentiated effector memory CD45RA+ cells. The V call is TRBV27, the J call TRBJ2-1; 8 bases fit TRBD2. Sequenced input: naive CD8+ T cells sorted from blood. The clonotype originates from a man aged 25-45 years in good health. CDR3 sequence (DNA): TGTGCCAGCAGTCCACTAGCGGCCTACAATGAGCAGTTCTTC. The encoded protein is CASSPLAAYNEQFF.